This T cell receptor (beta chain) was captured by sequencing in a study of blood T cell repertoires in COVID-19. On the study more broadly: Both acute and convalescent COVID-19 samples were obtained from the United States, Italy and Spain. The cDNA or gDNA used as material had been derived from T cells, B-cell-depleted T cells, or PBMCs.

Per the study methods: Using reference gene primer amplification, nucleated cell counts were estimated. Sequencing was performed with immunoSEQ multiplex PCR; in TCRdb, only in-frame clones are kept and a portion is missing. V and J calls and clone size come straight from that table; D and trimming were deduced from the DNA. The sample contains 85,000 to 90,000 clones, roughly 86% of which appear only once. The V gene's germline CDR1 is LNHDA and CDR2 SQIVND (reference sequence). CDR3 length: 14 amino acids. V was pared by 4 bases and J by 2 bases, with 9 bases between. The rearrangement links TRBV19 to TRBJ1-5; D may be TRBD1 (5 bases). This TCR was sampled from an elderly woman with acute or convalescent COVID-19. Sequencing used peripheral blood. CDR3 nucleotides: TGTGCCAGTAGTAGGAGGGGCGGCAATCAGCCCCAGCATTTT. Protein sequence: CASSRRGGNQPQHF.